The present T cell receptor beta chain was sequenced within a study of shared clonotypes between healthy human individuals. The wider study: CD4 naive and memory got three plates each, CD8 naive two, CD8 memory one.

This clone has just one count. The junction does not match germline at one end; this may be a read error. The same CDR3 is also encoded by other DNA sequences in this sample. TCRdb keeps only in-frame clones here, not all; method: immunoSEQ multiplex PCR. The top ten hold more than 0.85% of the sample, which has 950,000 to 1,200,000 clones, about 72% seen once. Germline assignment: CDR1 MNHEY and CDR2 SMNVEV (reference sequence). CDR3 length equals 14 residues. Material: memory CD4+ T cells from PBMCs. Subset of the sample: CD45RA-negative fraction. The sequence came from a man aged 18 to 30 in good health. Some clones in this sample may be carry-over from other donors' samples. The chain employs TRBV27 and TRBJ1-5; D is unresolved. The CDR3 nucleotides read TGTGCCAGCAGTTTAAGGTATAGCAACCAGCCCCAGCATTTT. Residues: CASSLRYSNQPQHF.